The rows below give T cell receptor beta chains drawn from one sample of a study of OX40 agonist ivuxolimab in advanced cancers. Assay used: immunoSEQ multiplex PCR; TCRdb lists only in-frame clones, some missing. The sample lists 62,000 or so clones; about 89% were seen once. The material was CD4+ or CD8+ T cells sorted from blood, obtained in a trial of the OX40 agonist ivuxolimab. The receptors stem from an adult with an advanced solid tumor such as melanoma, head and neck, liver or kidney cancer. CDR3s leave out the opening cysteine and the closing phenylalanine or tryptophan.

TRBV6-5,TRBJ2-7,ASSYSAAHYEQY
TRBV28,TRBJ1-2,ASSLGYPLGIYGYT
TRBV9,TRBJ2-2,ASSVGTSGDTGELF
TRBV5-1,TRBJ1-1,ASRTNTEAF
TRBV20-1,TRBJ1-2,SARDKQYT
TRBV5-1,TRBJ1-4,ASSLQSGSNEKLF
TRBV5-1,TRBJ2-4,ASSLVGQGAKNIQY
TRBV7-2,TRBJ2-5,ASSSGGARGETQY
TRBV18,TRBJ1-5,ASSRQSGTVDNQPQH
TRBV28,TRBJ1-1,ASSPAGREGTEAF
TRBV5-1,TRBJ2-3,ASSLFREGQADTQY
TRBV7-3,TRBJ2-1,ASRIVGEQF
TRBV25-1,TRBJ2-1,ASRNGGGNTYNEQF
TRBV5-1,TRBJ2-7,ASSKDGQGETHEQY
TRBV5-1,TRBJ2-1,ASRDHTSYNEQF
TRBV5-1,TRBJ2-2,ASRNPGLALTGELF
TRBV19,TRBJ1-1,ASNLDRVGRAF
TRBV6-4,TRBJ2-7,ASSGNYGLAEPGAGYEQY
TRBV25-1,TRBJ1-6,ASRGPKGSPLH
TRBV11-1,TRBJ2-7,ASSLLATYEQY
TRBV5-1,TRBJ2-7,ASSFENRGHGEQY
TRBV19,TRBJ1-2,ASSPGATGSGYT
TRBV9,TRBJ2-3,ASSVSGDTDTQY
TRBV10-1,TRBJ2-3,ASSPRQGHTDTQY
TRBV7-7,TRBJ2-5,ASSIGTVGQETQY
TRBV6-1,TRBJ1-5,ASSDGQGQNQPQH
TRBV5-1,TRBJ2-1,ASSSGLAGGRRYNEQF
TRBV28,TRBJ1-5,ASSSGQGDQPQH
TRBV5-1,TRBJ2-7,ASSLGLAGEQY
TRBV4-1,TRBJ1-5,ASSTGQGNQPQH
TRBV21-1,TRBJ2-1,ASSQSGGHNEQF
TRBV2,TRBJ1-2,ASRERGVIYGYT